This entry features one T cell receptor (beta chain) sequence. Clones were read by immunoSEQ multiplex PCR, and TCRdb kept only the in-frame ones, dropping some. The repertoire has about 140,000 clones, 75% to 90% of them found once; the top ten carry roughly 9%. Trimming cost V 3 bases and J 4 bases, with 18 bases left between them. The V gene's germline CDR1 is MDHEN and CDR2 SYDVKM. CDR3 length equals 16 residues. The sample belongs to a study of control samples from healthy donors and cancer patients. The receptor comes from a woman aged 25 to 39 in good health. This chain joins TRBV28 and TRBJ1-1; D might be TRBD1 (6 bases). Specimen: blood. CDR3: CASSLPGHSRVTEAFF. The CDR3 nucleotides are TGTGCCAGCAGTTTGCCGGGACACTCAAGGGTCACTGAAGCTTTCTTT.